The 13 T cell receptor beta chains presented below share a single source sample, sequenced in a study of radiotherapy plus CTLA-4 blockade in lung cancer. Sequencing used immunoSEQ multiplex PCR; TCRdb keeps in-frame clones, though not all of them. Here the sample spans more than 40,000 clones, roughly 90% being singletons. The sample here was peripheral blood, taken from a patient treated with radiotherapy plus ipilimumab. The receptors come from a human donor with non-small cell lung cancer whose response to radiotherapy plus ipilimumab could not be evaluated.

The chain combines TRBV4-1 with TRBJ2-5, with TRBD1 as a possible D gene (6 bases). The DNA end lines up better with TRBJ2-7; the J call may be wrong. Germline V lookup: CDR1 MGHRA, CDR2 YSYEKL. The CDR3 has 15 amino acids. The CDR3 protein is CASSQHRARSYEQYF. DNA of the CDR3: TGCGCCAGCAGCCAACACAGGGCTCGAAGCTACGAGCAGTACTTC.

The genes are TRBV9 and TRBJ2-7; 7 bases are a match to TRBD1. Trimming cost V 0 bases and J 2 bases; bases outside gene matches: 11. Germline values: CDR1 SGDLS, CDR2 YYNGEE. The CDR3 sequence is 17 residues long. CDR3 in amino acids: CASSVEVGTVGTYEQYF. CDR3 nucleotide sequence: TGTGCCAGCAGCGTAGAGGTAGGGACAGTTGGAACCTACGAGCAGTACTTC.

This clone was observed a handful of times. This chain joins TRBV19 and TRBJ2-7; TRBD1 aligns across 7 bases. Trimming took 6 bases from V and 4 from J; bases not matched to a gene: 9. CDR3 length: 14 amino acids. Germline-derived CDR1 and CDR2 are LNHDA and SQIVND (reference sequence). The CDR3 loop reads CASRATDRVYEQYF. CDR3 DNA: TGTGCCAGTAGAGCCACTGACAGGGTATACGAGCAGTACTTC.

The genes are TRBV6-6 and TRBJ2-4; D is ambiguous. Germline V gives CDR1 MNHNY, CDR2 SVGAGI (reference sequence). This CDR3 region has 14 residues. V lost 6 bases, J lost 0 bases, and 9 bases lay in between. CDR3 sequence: CASSLPGAKNIQYF. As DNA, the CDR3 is TGTGCCAGCAGCTTGCCCGGAGCCAAAAACATTCAGTACTTC.

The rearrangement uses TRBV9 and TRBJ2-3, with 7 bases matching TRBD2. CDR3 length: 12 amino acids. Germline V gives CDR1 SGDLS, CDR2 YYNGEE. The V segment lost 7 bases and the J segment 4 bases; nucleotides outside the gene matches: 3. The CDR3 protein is CASGGEADTQYF. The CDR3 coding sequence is TGTGCCAGCGGGGGGGAGGCAGATACGCAGTATTTT.

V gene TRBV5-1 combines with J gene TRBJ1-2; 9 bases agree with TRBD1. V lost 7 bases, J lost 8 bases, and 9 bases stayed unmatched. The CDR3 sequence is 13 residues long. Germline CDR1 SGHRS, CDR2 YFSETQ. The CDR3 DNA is TGCGCCAGCGGCCGGAGACAGGGGGAGGGCTACACCTTC. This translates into CASGRRQGEGYTF.

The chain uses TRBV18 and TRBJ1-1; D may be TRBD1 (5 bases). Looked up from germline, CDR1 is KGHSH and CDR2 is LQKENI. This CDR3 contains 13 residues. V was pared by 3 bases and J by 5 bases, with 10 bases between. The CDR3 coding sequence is TGTGCCAGCTCACCGGGACGGGAGACTGAAGCTTTCTTT. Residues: CASSPGRETEAFF.

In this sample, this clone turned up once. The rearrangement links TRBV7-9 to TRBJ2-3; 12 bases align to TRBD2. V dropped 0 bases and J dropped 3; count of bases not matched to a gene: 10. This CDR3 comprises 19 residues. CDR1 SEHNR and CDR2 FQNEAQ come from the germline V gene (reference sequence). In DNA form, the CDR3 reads TGTGCCAGCAGCTTAGCGTCGCTAGCGGGGGGGCTGGGAACAGATACGCAGTATTTT. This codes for CASSLASLAGGLGTDTQYF.

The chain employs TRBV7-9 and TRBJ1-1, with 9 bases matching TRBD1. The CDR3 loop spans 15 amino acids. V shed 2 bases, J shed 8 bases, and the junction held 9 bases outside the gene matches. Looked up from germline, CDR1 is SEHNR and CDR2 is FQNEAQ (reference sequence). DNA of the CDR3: TGTGCCAGCAGCTTAAGGGGACAGGGCCGCCCGGAAGCTTTCTTT. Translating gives CASSLRGQGRPEAFF.

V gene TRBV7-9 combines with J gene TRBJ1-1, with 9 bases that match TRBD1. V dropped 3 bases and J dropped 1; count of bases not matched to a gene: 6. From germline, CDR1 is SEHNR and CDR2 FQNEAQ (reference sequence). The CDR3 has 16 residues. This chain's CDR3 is CASSFIVDRGNTEAFF. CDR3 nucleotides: TGTGCCAGCAGCTTCATAGTGGACAGGGGGAACACTGAAGCTTTCTTT. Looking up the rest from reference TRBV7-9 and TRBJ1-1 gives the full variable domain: DTGVSQNPRHKITKRGQNVTFRCDPISEHNRLYWYRQTLGQGPEFLTYFQNEAQLEKSRLLSDRFSAERPKGSFSTLEIQRTEQGDSAMYLCASSFIVDRGNTEAFFGQGTRLTVV.

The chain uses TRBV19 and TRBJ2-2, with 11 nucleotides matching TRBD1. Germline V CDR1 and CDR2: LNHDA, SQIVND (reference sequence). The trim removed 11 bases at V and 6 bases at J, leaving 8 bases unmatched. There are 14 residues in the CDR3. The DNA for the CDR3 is TGTGCCGGAGGAGGGACAGGGGGTTCCGGGGAGCTGTTTTTT. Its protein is CAGGGTGGSGELFF.

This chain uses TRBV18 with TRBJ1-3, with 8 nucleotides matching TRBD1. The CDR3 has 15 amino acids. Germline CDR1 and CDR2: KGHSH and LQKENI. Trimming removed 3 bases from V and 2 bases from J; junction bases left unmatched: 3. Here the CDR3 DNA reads TGTGCCAGCTCACCTCAGGGGGCCGCTGGAAACACCATATATTTT. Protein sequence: CASSPQGAAGNTIYF.

The CDR3 region is CAISDPFRVRYTEAFF. The CDR3 region has the DNA TGTGCCATCAGTGACCCATTCAGGGTGCGGTACACTGAAGCTTTCTTT. The V and J genes are TRBV10-3 and TRBJ1-1, with TRBD1 as a possible D gene (5 bases). Germline V CDR1 and CDR2: ENHRY, SYGVKD. CDR3 length: 16 amino acids. V was cut by 3 bases and J by 3 bases, with 17 bases left in between.